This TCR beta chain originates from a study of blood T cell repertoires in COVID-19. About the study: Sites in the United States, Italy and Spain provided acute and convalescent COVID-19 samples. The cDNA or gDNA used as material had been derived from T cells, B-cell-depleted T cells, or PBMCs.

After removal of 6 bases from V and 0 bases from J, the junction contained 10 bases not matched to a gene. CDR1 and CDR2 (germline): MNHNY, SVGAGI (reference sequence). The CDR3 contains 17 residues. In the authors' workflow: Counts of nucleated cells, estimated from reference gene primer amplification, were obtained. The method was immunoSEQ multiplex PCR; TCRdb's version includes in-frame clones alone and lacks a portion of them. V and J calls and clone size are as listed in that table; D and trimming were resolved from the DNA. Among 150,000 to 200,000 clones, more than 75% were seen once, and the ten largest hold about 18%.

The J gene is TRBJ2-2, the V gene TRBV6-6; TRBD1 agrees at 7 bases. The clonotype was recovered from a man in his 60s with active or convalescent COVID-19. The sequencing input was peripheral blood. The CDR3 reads CASRRPGQNSNTGELFF. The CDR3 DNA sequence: TGTGCCAGCAGGCGACCGGGACAGAACTCGAACACCGGGGAGCTGTTTTTT.